The next 12 T cell receptor beta chains were all read from a single sample in a study of blood T cell repertoires in COVID-19. The protocol was immunoSEQ multiplex PCR, while the TCRdb copy is restricted to in-frame clones and leaves out a portion. This table holds 310,000 or so clones, more than 75% found once. Sequenced sample: peripheral blood. The receptors stem from a man aged 70-80 years with acute or convalescent COVID-19.

Only one count was recorded for this clone. The gene calls are TRBV18 and TRBJ2-2; D possibly corresponds to TRBD1 (6 bases). V was pared by 1 base and J by 0 bases, with 9 bases between. Germline loops: CDR1 KGHSH, CDR2 LQKENI. The CDR3 totals 16 residues. The CDR3 spells CASSPRGHPNTGELFF. Here the CDR3 DNA reads TGTGCCAGCTCACCACGGGGGCACCCGAACACCGGGGAGCTGTTTTTT.

This clone was found a few times. The rearrangement links TRBV4-2 to TRBJ2-2, with 16 nucleotides matching TRBD2. The V segment lost 1 base and the J segment 3 bases; nucleotides outside the gene matches: 5. Looked up from germline, CDR1 is LGHNA and CDR2 is YNFKEQ. The CDR3 runs 19 residues. Here the CDR3 DNA reads TGTGCCAGCAGCCAAGTGGGACTAGCGGGGGGGCGGCACACCGGGGAGCTGTTTTTT. Residues: CASSQVGLAGGRHTGELFF.

The chain has TRBV7-2 and TRBJ2-7; D is perhaps TRBD2 (5 bases). This CDR3 contains 14 residues. Trimming left V 3 bases short and J 3 bases short, with 12 bases between. CDR1 SGHTA and CDR2 FQGNSA come from the germline V gene. The CDR3 loop is CASSFLEDYYEQYF. The CDR3 coding sequence is TGTGCCAGCAGCTTTTTAGAAGACTACTACGAGCAGTACTTC. Based on the CDR3 plus reference TRBV7-2 and TRBJ2-7, the full variable domain is GAGVSQSPSNKVTEKGKDVELRCDPISGHTALYWYRQSLGQGLEFLIYFQGNSAPDKSGLPSDRFSAERTGGSVSTLTIQRTQQEDSAVYLCASSFLEDYYEQYFGPGTRLTVT.

A word on this clone: The identical CDR3 is also encoded by other nucleotide sequences in the sample. V and J are TRBV19 and TRBJ2-3; D gene unclear. Trimming shortened V by 5 bases and J by 4 bases, and 10 bases separated the two germline ends. The CDR3 contains 13 residues. CDR1 LNHDA and CDR2 SQIVND come from the germline V gene (reference sequence). The CDR3 spells CASSPTRADTQYF. The CDR3, as DNA: TGTGCCAGTAGTCCTACCCGGGCAGATACGCAGTATTTT.

In its sample, this clone was seen a few times. The chain couples TRBV14 to TRBJ2-1; D uncertain. The V end lost 0 bases, the J end lost 0 bases, and 12 bases lay between the germline ends. This CDR3 has 17 amino acids. The germline V gene has CDR1 SGHDN and CDR2 FVKESK. Written as DNA, the CDR3 is TGTGCCAGCAGCCAAGATTGGCCACAGAGCTCCTACAATGAGCAGTTCTTC. Amino acid sequence: CASSQDWPQSSYNEQFF.

The chain recombines TRBV4-3 with TRBJ1-5; D remains unclear. V was trimmed by 1 base and J by 2 bases, leaving 6 bases between them. CDR3 length equals 14 residues. The germline V gene has CDR1 LGHNA and CDR2 YSLEER. The CDR3 is CASSQGRGNQPQHF. CDR3 DNA: TGCGCCAGCAGCCAAGGCCGCGGCAATCAGCCCCAGCATTTT.

J is TRBJ2-1 and V is TRBV30, with 10 bases matching TRBD2. The germline CDR1 and CDR2 sequences are GTSNPN and SVGIG (reference sequence). This CDR3 is built from 17 residues. The trim removed 4 bases at V and 0 bases at J, leaving 9 bases unmatched. CDR3 DNA: TGTGCCTGGATGGATCTAGCGGGAGCCGTCTCCTACAATGAGCAGTTCTTC. Encoded protein: CAWMDLAGAVSYNEQFF.

The rearrangement links TRBV19 to TRBJ2-1; maybe TRBD2 (5 bases). This CDR3 has 16 amino acids. Trimming shortened V by 6 bases and J by 2 bases, and 17 bases separated the two germline ends. Germline V gene lookup returns CDR1 LNHDA and CDR2 SQIVND (reference sequence). This CDR3 reads CASSPSRVITYNEQFF. CDR3 bases: TGTGCCAGTAGCCCCTCGCGGGTTATCACCTACAATGAGCAGTTCTTC.

There are a few counts of this clone. The CDR3 DNA is TGTGCCAGCAGCGTAGAGGTGGCAGGGGGGTCCTATGGCTACACCTTC. Amino acids: CASSVEVAGGSYGYTF. The V call is TRBV9, the J call TRBJ1-2; 7 bases line up with TRBD1. With V trimmed by 0 bases and J by 4 bases, 9 bases remained unmatched. The length of the CDR3 is 16 residues. The germline gives CDR1 SGDLS, CDR2 YYNGEE.

The chain recombines TRBV5-4 with TRBJ1-2; 7 bases align to TRBD1. The germline gives CDR1 SGHNT, CDR2 YYREEE (reference sequence). The ends lost 4 bases at V and 4 bases at J; junction bases unmatched: 10. The CDR3 is 15 residues long. CDR3 region: CASSTRQGGGYGYTF. In DNA form, the CDR3 reads TGTGCCAGCAGCACGCGACAGGGCGGCGGCTATGGCTACACCTTC.

V usage is TRBV4-3 and J usage is TRBJ1-6, with D possibly TRBD1 on 6 matching bases. The CDR3 loop spans 17 amino acids. Germline V gene lookup returns CDR1 LGHNA and CDR2 YSLEER. Trimming removed 1 base from V and 2 bases from J, with 12 bases in between. CDR3 sequence: CASSQVGGFAYNSPLHF. The DNA of the CDR3 is TGCGCCAGCAGCCAAGTAGGGGGATTCGCCTATAATTCACCCCTCCACTTT.

V gene TRBV2 combines with J gene TRBJ1-2; 8 bases are shared with TRBD1. V lost 7 bases and J lost 6; bases outside the gene matches: 7. CDR1 SNHLY and CDR2 FYNNEI come from the germline V gene. This CDR3 has 13 residues. The CDR3 here is CASTDRVGDGYTF. In nucleotides, the CDR3 is TGTGCCAGCACGGACAGGGTGGGTGATGGCTACACCTTC. Drawing the rest from reference TRBV2 and TRBJ1-2, the complete variable domain is EPEVTQTPSHQVTQMGQEVILRCVPISNHLYFYWYRQILGQKVEFLVSFYNNEISEKSEIFDDQFSVERPDGSNFTLKIRSTKLEDSAMYFCASTDRVGDGYTFGSGTRLTVV.